The 29 T cell receptor beta chains in this list originate from one sample, sequenced in a study of human T cells and chemical hapten exposure. MiXCR, run by TCRdb on the RACE reads, gives a single entry per CDR3 protein. The repertoire holds 95,000 or so distinct CDR3 sequences, with about an eighth as singletons. Documented time point: patch test 2, 6 weeks after DPC sensitization. Treatment specified: therapeutic diphenylcyclopropenone sensitization with weekly scalp DPC. The sample here was whole blood, taken in connection with sensitization to the hapten diphenylcyclopropenone (DPC). The receptors derive from a woman in her thirties or forties with alopecia areata. Some clones in this sample may be carry-over from other donors' samples.

This clonotype was seen repeatedly, ten times or more. V and J are TRBV12-3 or TRBV12-4 and TRBJ2-7; D not resolved. With 2 bases removed from V and 0 bases from J, the gap between germline ends came to 17 bases. The length of the CDR3 is 17 residues. The CDR3 spells CASSLSPQTGFSYEQYF. The CDR3 region has the DNA TGTGCCAGCAGTTTAAGCCCTCAGACTGGCTTCTCCTACGAGCAGTACTTC.

The chain combines TRBV20-1 with TRBJ1-5; TRBD1 is a possible D gene (6 bases). Trimming removed 3 bases from V and 0 bases from J, with 9 bases in between. This CDR3 contains 14 residues. Germline CDR1 is DFQATT and CDR2 is SNEGSKA (reference sequence). The CDR3 nucleotides are TGCAGTGCTAGTAGGGACACTAGCAATCAGCCCCAGCATTTT. Its protein product is CSASRDTSNQPQHF.

This clonotype was found a few times. The J gene is TRBJ1-1, the V gene TRBV14; no clear D. This CDR3 is 13 amino acids long. V gave up 4 bases and J gave up 7 bases, with 13 bases separating them. CDR1 is SGHDN and CDR2 is FVKESK in the germline V gene. The CDR3 sequence is CASSPIGAIEAFF. CDR3 sequence (DNA): TGTGCCAGCAGCCCAATCGGCGCGATTGAAGCTTTCTTT. Drawing the rest from reference TRBV14 and TRBJ1-1, the complete variable domain is EAGVTQFPSHSVIEKGQTVTLRCDPISGHDNLYWYRRVMGKEIKFLLHFVKESKQDESGMPNNRFLAERTGGTYSTLKVQPAELEDSGVYFCASSPIGAIEAFFGQGTRLTVV.

The chain joins TRBV20-1 to TRBJ2-5, with 7 bases identical to TRBD1. This CDR3 spans 15 amino acids. Germline-derived CDR1 and CDR2 are DFQATT and SNEGSKA (reference sequence). Trimming took 5 bases from V and 3 from J; bases not matched to a gene: 12. This chain's CDR3 is CSASTPSDREETQYF. The DNA of the CDR3 is TGCAGTGCTTCCACACCGTCAGACAGGGAAGAGACCCAGTACTTC.

This clonotype was observed at least ten times. The V and J genes are TRBV14 and TRBJ1-6; no definite D call. This CDR3 has 14 amino acids. V gave up 5 bases and J gave up 4 bases, with 9 bases separating them. Germline V CDR1 and CDR2: SGHDN, FVKESK. CDR3 DNA sequence: TGTGCCAGCAGCGGGCTAACTTATAATTCACCCCTCCACTTT. Translating it yields CASSGLTYNSPLHF.

This clonotype showed up many times. The V call is TRBV19, the J call TRBJ1-4; possible D gene TRBD1, 5 bases. V was clipped by 3 bases and J by 3 bases, with 11 bases between them. This CDR3 contains 15 residues. CDR1 LNHDA and CDR2 SQIVND come from the germline V gene (reference sequence). CDR3 in DNA: TGTGCCAGTAGTATGGGTGGGGCGGCTAATGAAAAACTGTTTTTT. Residues: CASSMGGAANEKLFF.

This clonotype appeared a few times. The rearrangement links TRBV6-2 or TRBV6-3 to TRBJ1-2; D is undetermined. Germline CDR1 is MNHEY and CDR2 is SVGEGT. This CDR3 is built from 11 residues. V was pared by 7 bases and J by 8 bases, with 11 bases between. CDR3 protein: CASTDSYGYTF. In DNA, the CDR3 is TGTGCCAGCACCGACTCGTACGGCTACACCTTC.

There are many counts of this clonotype. This chain links TRBV20-1 with TRBJ2-7; TRBD2 might be the D (5 bases). The germline V gene encodes CDR1 DFQATT and CDR2 SNEGSKA (reference sequence). The CDR3 contains 12 residues. V lost 7 bases to trimming and J lost 2 bases, with 12 bases between them. In DNA, the CDR3 is TGCAGTGGGACCGGACTGACCTACGAGCAGTACTTC. Translating gives CSGTGLTYEQYF.

The gene calls are TRBV7-6 and TRBJ2-2; D is undetermined. The CDR3 covers 16 residues. Germline CDR1 reads SGHVS; CDR2 reads FNYEAQ. Deletions cut 2 bases from V and 2 bases from J, with 12 bases between. The CDR3 protein is CASSLSQQSNTGELFF. CDR3 DNA sequence: TGTGCCAGCAGCTTATCCCAGCAGTCAAACACCGGGGAGCTGTTTTTT.

The chain recombines TRBV6-5 with TRBJ2-5, with TRBD1 matching 11 bases. Germline CDR1 MNHEY, CDR2 SVGAGI. The CDR3 covers 15 residues. V shed 5 bases, J shed 5 bases, and the junction held 7 bases outside the gene matches. The CDR3 nucleotides are TGTGCCAGCAGTGCCGGGACAGGGGGGCGGGAGACCCAGTACTTC. Translating gives CASSAGTGGRETQYF.

V usage is TRBV6-6 and J usage is TRBJ2-7; D is possibly TRBD2 (6 bases). CDR3 length: 15 amino acids. The germline gives CDR1 MNHNY, CDR2 SVGAGI (reference sequence). The V and J ends lost 4 bases and 0 bases respectively, with 13 bases between them. This CDR3 is CASSSTGLSSYEQYF. DNA of the CDR3: TGTGCCAGCAGTTCTACGGGACTCAGCTCCTACGAGCAGTACTTC.

Many counts were recorded for this clonotype. The chain links TRBV9 to TRBJ2-1; D is possibly TRBD2 (6 bases). The CDR3 length is 16 residues. Between the trimmed V and J ends, which lost 3 bases and 10 bases, there was a span of 23 bases. From germline, CDR1 is SGDLS and CDR2 YYNGEE. The CDR3 bases are TGTGCCAGCAGCGCCCTCACCGGGACGCTCGCGGGGGAGCAGTTCTTC. Its translation: CASSALTGTLAGEQFF.

In its sample, this clonotype was seen many times. The genes are TRBV5-8 and TRBJ2-1; D perhaps matches TRBD2 (6 bases). Germline V gene lookup returns CDR1 SGHTS and CDR2 YDEGEE. This CDR3 contains 15 residues. The ends were cut back, 2 bases at V and 3 bases at J, with 12 bases in the middle. DNA for the CDR3: TGTGCCAGCAGCTTTCAGCGGGCGTACTACAATGAGCAGTTCTTC. Its translation: CASSFQRAYYNEQFF.

Only a few counts were recorded for this clonotype. The V call is TRBV28, the J call TRBJ1-5; the D is unclear. There are 13 residues in the CDR3. The germline V and J ends were trimmed by 1 base and 5 bases, with 6 bases remaining between them. Germline V CDR1 and CDR2: MDHEN, SYDVKM. The CDR3 region is CASSLLGYQPQHF. DNA of the CDR3: TGTGCCAGCAGTTTATTGGGGTATCAGCCCCAGCATTTT.

This clonotype was recorded at least ten times. The chain combines TRBV7-2 with TRBJ2-3, with D unclear. Looked up from germline, CDR1 is SGHTA and CDR2 is FQGNSA. The CDR3 runs to 14 residues. V lost 5 bases to trimming and J lost 5 bases, with 14 bases between them. The DNA of the CDR3 is TGTGCCAGCAGCCATCCCGGCTCCAGAGATACGCAGTATTTT. Translated: CASSHPGSRDTQYF.

This clonotype occurred a few times. The genes are TRBV6-5 and TRBJ2-7; TRBD1 matches at 10 bases. V lost 2 bases to trimming and J lost 6 bases; unmatched junction nucleotides: 7. The CDR3 is 15 residues long. Per germline, CDR1 MNHEY and CDR2 SVGAGI. CDR3 in amino acids: CASSYGTGATGEQYF. The CDR3 DNA reads TGTGCCAGCAGTTACGGGACAGGGGCCACCGGCGAGCAGTACTTC.

This clonotype has a handful of counts. The CDR3 region has the DNA TGTGCCAGCACCGGACTAGCGGGGGACACCGGGGAGCTGTTTTTT. Translating it yields CASTGLAGDTGELFF. The chain employs TRBV7-3 and TRBJ2-2; 13 nucleotides line up with TRBD2. The CDR3 is made up of 15 amino acids. The germline gives CDR1 SGHTA, CDR2 FQGTGA. With 7 bases clipped from V and 3 bases from J, the junction kept 2 bases outside the gene matches.

In its sample, this clonotype was seen many times. This chain uses TRBV6-2 or TRBV6-3 with TRBJ1-1; unclear D gene. V was cut by 5 bases and J by 6 bases, with 13 bases left in between. The CDR3 spans 13 residues. Germline-derived CDR1 and CDR2 are MNHEY and SVGEGT. The chain's CDR3 is CASSPRSDPEAFF. In nucleotides, the CDR3 is TGTGCCAGCAGTCCCCGGTCCGACCCTGAAGCTTTCTTT.

This clonotype was seen at least ten times. The chain employs TRBV12-3 or TRBV12-4 and TRBJ2-7, with 8 bases matching TRBD1. V was clipped by 6 bases and J by 3 bases; unmatched bases: 13. The CDR3 has 16 amino acids. CDR3: CASSPDRGSVNYEQYF. As DNA, the CDR3 is TGTGCCAGCAGCCCAGACAGGGGTTCGGTAAACTACGAGCAGTACTTC.

This clonotype was counted ten times or more. This sequence joins TRBV5-1 and TRBJ2-7; 10 nucleotides line up with TRBD2. Trimming cost V 3 bases and J 7 bases; bases outside gene matches: 10. This CDR3 has 15 residues. Germline CDR1 is SGHRS and CDR2 is YFSETQ. The CDR3 bases are TGCGCCAGCAGCTCCGGGACTAGCGTAACGAGGGAGCAGTACTTC. This encodes CASSSGTSVTREQYF.

This clonotype was counted ten times or more. The rearrangement uses TRBV7-9 and TRBJ2-5, with D perhaps matching TRBD1 (5 bases). CDR3 length: 16 residues. Trimming took 5 bases from V and 5 from J, leaving 21 bases between them. The germline gives CDR1 SEHNR, CDR2 FQNEAQ (reference sequence). Here the CDR3 reads CASSARIQGARETQYF. CDR3 in DNA: TGTGCCAGCAGCGCCCGGATCCAAGGGGCAAGGGAGACCCAGTACTTC.

This CDR3 reads CASSRVQGLGSYEQYF. As DNA, the CDR3 is TGTGCCAGCAGCCGAGTACAGGGACTCGGCTCCTACGAGCAGTACTTC. This chain uses TRBV3-1 with TRBJ2-7; D is possibly TRBD1 or TRBD2 (6 bases each). V gave up 4 bases and J gave up 0 bases, with 16 bases separating them. This CDR3 spans 16 amino acids. CDR1 is LGHDT, CDR2 YNNKEL, per germline (reference sequence).

This clonotype was seen a handful of times. This chain connects TRBV28 to TRBJ2-7; the D gene is possibly TRBD1 (6 bases). CDR1 and CDR2 (germline): MDHEN, SYDVKM. This CDR3 is built from 14 residues. Trimming removed 3 bases from V and 2 bases from J, with 11 bases in between. CDR3 region: CASSFSQGTYEQYF. CDR3 DNA: TGTGCCAGCAGTTTCTCACAGGGAACCTACGAGCAGTACTTC.

This clonotype was seen many times. J is TRBJ1-1 and V is TRBV4-2; D gene uncertain. Per the germline V gene, CDR1 is LGHNA and CDR2 is YNFKEQ. Trimming removed 5 bases from V and 6 bases from J, with 16 bases in between. The CDR3 totals 14 residues. CDR3 in amino acids: CASSVQLEGAEAFF. The CDR3 nucleotides read TGTGCCAGCAGCGTCCAACTCGAGGGCGCTGAAGCTTTCTTT.

The rearrangement uses TRBV9 and TRBJ2-2, with D uncertain. Trimming removed 1 base from V and 7 bases from J, with 2 bases in between. CDR1 is SGDLS, CDR2 YYNGEE, per germline. CDR3 length: 11 amino acids. The CDR3 DNA reads as TGTGCCAGCAGCGTACACGGGGAGCTGTTTTTT. As protein: CASSVHGELFF.

To note about this clonotype: A much larger clone lies one base from this, so it may be a read error. The chain employs TRBV15 and TRBJ1-1; 8 nucleotides line up with TRBD1. The CDR3 covers 13 residues. Germline V gene lookup returns CDR1 LNHNV and CDR2 YYDKDF (reference sequence). This CDR3 is CDTSRQQGVEAFF. DNA for the CDR3: TGTGACACCAGCAGACAACAGGGGGTCGAAGCTTTCTTT.

This clonotype has just a few counts. This chain joins TRBV6-5 and TRBJ1-5; a possible D gene is TRBD1 (6 bases). Germline CDR1 is MNHEY and CDR2 is SVGAGI. CDR3 length equals 14 residues. V was shortened by 2 bases and J by 5 bases, with 10 bases between the two germline ends. The CDR3 nucleotides are TGTGCCAGCAGTTACACCAGGGGTGATCAGCCCCAGCATTTT. Its protein product is CASSYTRGDQPQHF.

This clonotype showed up many times. The junction does not match germline at one end; this may be a read error. J is TRBJ2-1 and V is TRBV7-3; 8 positions agree with TRBD2. The CDR3 spans 16 residues. Germline loops: CDR1 SGHTA, CDR2 FQGTGA. CDR3 in DNA: TGTGCCAGCAGCCTAACTAGCAGCGGGGGTTACAATGAGCAGTTCTTC. Encoded protein: CASSLTSSGGYNEQFF.

The DNA of the CDR3 is TGCGCCAGCAGCCATCGCGATGAGCAGTTCTTC. Translating it yields CASSHRDEQFF. The V gene is TRBV4-3, the J gene TRBJ2-1; D is unclear. This CDR3 contains 11 residues. Germline loops: CDR1 LGHNA, CDR2 YSLEER. Trimming pared 3 bases from V and 8 bases from J, leaving 5 bases between.